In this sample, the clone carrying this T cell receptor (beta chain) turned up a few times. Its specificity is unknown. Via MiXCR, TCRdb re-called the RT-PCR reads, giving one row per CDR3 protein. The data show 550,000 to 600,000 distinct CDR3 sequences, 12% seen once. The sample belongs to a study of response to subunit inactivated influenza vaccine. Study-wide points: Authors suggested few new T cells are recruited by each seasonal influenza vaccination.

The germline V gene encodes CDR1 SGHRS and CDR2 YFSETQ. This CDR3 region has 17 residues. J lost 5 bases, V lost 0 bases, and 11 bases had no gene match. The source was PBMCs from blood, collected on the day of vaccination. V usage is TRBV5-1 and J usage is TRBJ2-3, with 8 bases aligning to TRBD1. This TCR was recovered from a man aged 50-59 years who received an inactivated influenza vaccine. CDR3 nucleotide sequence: TGCGCCAGCAGCTTGGCACCCCGGGACAGGACCGGAGATACGCAGTATTTT. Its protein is CASSLAPRDRTGDTQYF.